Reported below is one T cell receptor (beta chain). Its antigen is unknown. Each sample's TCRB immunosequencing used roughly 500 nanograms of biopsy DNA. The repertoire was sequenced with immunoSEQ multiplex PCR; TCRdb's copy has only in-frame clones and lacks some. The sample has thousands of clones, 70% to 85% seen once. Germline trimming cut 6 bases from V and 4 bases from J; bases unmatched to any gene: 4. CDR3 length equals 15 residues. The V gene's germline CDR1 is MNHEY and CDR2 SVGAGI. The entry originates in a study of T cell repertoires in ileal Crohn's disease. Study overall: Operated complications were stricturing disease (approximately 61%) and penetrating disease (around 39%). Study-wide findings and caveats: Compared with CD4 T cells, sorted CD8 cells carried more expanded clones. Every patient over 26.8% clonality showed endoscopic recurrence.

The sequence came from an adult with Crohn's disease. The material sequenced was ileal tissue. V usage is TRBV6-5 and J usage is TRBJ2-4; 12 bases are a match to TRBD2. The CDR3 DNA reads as TGTGCCAGCAGCCAAACTAGCGGGAGGAAAAACATTCAGTACTTC. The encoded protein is CASSQTSGRKNIQYF.